A single sample gave rise to the 22 T cell receptor beta chains below, sequenced in a study of T cell clonotyping in hematopoietic cell transplantation. The data were produced by immunoSEQ multiplex PCR, yet TCRdb's version contains in-frame clones alone and is incomplete. The table records some 7,400 clones, approximately 87% of them present only once. The sample was PBMCs, taken 100 days after allogeneic stem cell transplant. These receptors were taken from a male patient aged 45-60 years who had an allogeneic stem cell transplant from a related donor, so the T cells may come from the graft donor. Some clones in this sample may be carry-over from other donors' samples.

The rearrangement links TRBV6-5 to TRBJ2-2; 7 bases map to TRBD1. Looked up from germline, CDR1 is MNHEY and CDR2 is SVGAGI. CDR3 size: 15 residues. The ends lost 7 bases at V and 3 bases at J; junction bases unmatched: 8. Here the CDR3 DNA reads TGTGCCAGCAACAAACAGGGGTTCGACACCGGGGAGCTGTTTTTT. Encoded protein: CASNKQGFDTGELFF.

This chain joins TRBV4-2 and TRBJ2-5; 11 bases line up with TRBD2. With V trimmed by 4 bases and J by 3 bases, 1 base remained unmatched. This CDR3 is 14 amino acids long. Per the germline V gene, CDR1 is LGHNA and CDR2 is YNFKEQ. Here the CDR3 DNA reads TGTGCCAGCAGCCCGGGACTAGCGGAAGAGACCCAGTACTTC. This sequence encodes CASSPGLAEETQYF.

J is TRBJ2-5 and V is TRBV4-1, with 10 positions matching TRBD1. Looked up from germline, CDR1 is MGHRA and CDR2 is YSYEKL. The CDR3 extends over 15 amino acids. V was pared by 4 bases and J by 5 bases, with 7 bases of the junction left unmatched. CDR3 in DNA: TGCGCCAGCAGCCGCCGGGACAGGGGCGGGGAGACCCAGTACTTC. Translation: CASSRRDRGGETQYF.

The chain recombines TRBV7-2 with TRBJ1-2; D is perhaps TRBD1 (5 bases). Germline CDR1 SGHTA, CDR2 FQGNSA. The length of the CDR3 is 17 residues. Trimming shortened V by 1 base and J by 7 bases, and 22 bases separated the two germline ends. The CDR3 sequence is CASSLGAGLRVPFGYTF. The CDR3 DNA reads TGTGCCAGCAGCTTAGGGGCAGGGCTACGGGTCCCTTTTGGCTACACCTTC.

The chain carries TRBV19 and TRBJ1-2; D is perhaps TRBD1 (5 bases). The V gene lost 7 bases and the J gene lost 1 base, with 7 bases spanning the gap. This CDR3 contains 12 residues. The germline CDR1 and CDR2 sequences are LNHDA and SQIVND (reference sequence). CDR3 sequence: CASKGFNYGYTF. The CDR3 DNA reads as TGTGCCAGTAAGGGGTTTAACTATGGCTACACCTTC.

As regards this clone: This may come from a read error, since a much larger clone is one base off. The rearrangement joins TRBV6-6 to TRBJ1-5; a possible D gene is TRBD1 (6 bases). Between the trimmed V and J ends, which lost 0 bases and 5 bases, there was a span of 14 bases. Germline CDR1 reads MNHNY; CDR2 reads SVGAGI (reference sequence). This CDR3 region has 16 residues. This CDR3 reads CASSYSSTGIDQPQHF. DNA of the CDR3: TGTGCCAGCAGTTACTCGAGCACAGGGATAGATCAGCCCCAGCATTTT.

The chain couples TRBV4-3 to TRBJ2-2, with 7 positions matching TRBD2. The CDR3 is 17 residues long. The germline V gene encodes CDR1 LGHNA and CDR2 YSLEER. Germline trimming cut 0 bases from V and 0 bases from J; bases unmatched to any gene: 4. DNA of the CDR3: TGCGCCAGCAGCCAAGATGGGGAGGGCCCGAACACCGGGGAGCTGTTTTTT. Translating gives CASSQDGEGPNTGELFF.

The V and J genes are TRBV29-1 and TRBJ2-7, with D maybe TRBD1 (6 bases). Germline CDR1 reads SQVTM; CDR2 reads ANQGSEA. Trimming removed 5 bases from V and 0 bases from J, with 14 bases in between. The CDR3 has 14 residues. The CDR3 sequence: CSVSGQLTSYEQYF. The CDR3 nucleotides read TGCAGCGTTTCCGGACAGCTTACCTCCTACGAGCAGTACTTC.

The chain combines TRBV7-8 with TRBJ1-2; TRBD1 might be the D (5 bases). This CDR3 contains 13 residues. Trimming took off 4 bases at V and 4 bases at J, with 10 bases between the two ends. Germline loops: CDR1 SGHVS, CDR2 FQNEAQ. CDR3 sequence: CASSSTVRYGYTF. In nucleotides, the CDR3 is TGTGCCAGCAGCTCGACAGTTCGCTATGGCTACACCTTC.

The chain links TRBV13 to TRBJ2-7, with a possible D match to TRBD1 (5 bases). Germline V gene lookup returns CDR1 PRHDT and CDR2 FYEKMQ (reference sequence). V was clipped by 1 base and J by 0 bases, with 10 bases between them. CDR3 length equals 15 residues. CDR3 region: CASSLEGSSSYEQYF. The CDR3 DNA reads as TGTGCCAGCAGCTTAGAGGGGTCGTCCTCCTACGAGCAGTACTTC.

A few counts support this clone. This rearrangement joins TRBV30 to TRBJ1-2; 7 bases line up with TRBD1. V lost 0 bases and J lost 8; bases outside the gene matches: 3. Germline V gene data show CDR1 as GTSNPN and CDR2 as SVGIG (reference sequence). This CDR3 contains 12 residues. CDR3 region: CAWSVPGGGYTF. CDR3 DNA sequence: TGTGCCTGGAGTGTGCCAGGGGGAGGCTACACCTTC.

This chain links TRBV6-5 with TRBJ1-2; 8 positions agree with TRBD1. V gave up 2 bases and J gave up 2 bases; unmatched junction bases: 4. Per germline, CDR1 MNHEY and CDR2 SVGAGI. CDR3 length: 15 residues. This CDR3 reads CASSYSPGGNYGYTF. DNA of the CDR3: TGTGCCAGCAGTTACAGTCCAGGGGGCAACTATGGCTACACCTTC.

The chain has TRBV27 and TRBJ1-5; 7 positions agree with TRBD1. The V and J ends lost 4 bases and 1 base, in that order; junction bases with no gene match: 1. Germline CDR1 and CDR2: MNHEY and SMNVEV (reference sequence). The CDR3 length is 14 residues. The CDR3 here is CASSSGGSNQPQHF. CDR3 nucleotide sequence: TGTGCCAGCAGTTCAGGGGGAAGCAATCAGCCCCAGCATTTT.

The chain recombines TRBV4-3 with TRBJ1-6, with 8 positions matching TRBD1. CDR3 length equals 14 residues. Germline CDR1 reads LGHNA; CDR2 reads YSLEER. The trim removed 5 bases at V and 10 bases at J, leaving 7 bases unmatched. The CDR3 DNA reads as TGCGCCAGCAGCTTCGACAGGGGTTGGTCACCCCTCCACTTT. Amino acids: CASSFDRGWSPLHF.

The CDR3 nucleotides are TGTGCCAGTAGTATAGACTGGGGGGCGCTTGATGGCTACACCTTC. Amino acid sequence: CASSIDWGALDGYTF. The chain carries TRBV19 and TRBJ1-2; D possibly corresponds to TRBD1 (6 bases). CDR1 is LNHDA, CDR2 SQIVND, per germline (reference sequence). V was trimmed by 0 bases and J by 6 bases, leaving 14 bases between them. The CDR3 is 15 residues long. The full variable domain, completed using reference TRBV19 and TRBJ1-2, is DGGITQSPKYLFRKEGQNVTLSCEQNLNHDAMYWYRQDPGQGLRLIYYSQIVNDFQKGDIAEGYSVSREKKESFPLTVTSAQKNPTAFYLCASSIDWGALDGYTFGSGTRLTVV.

V usage is TRBV6-4 and J usage is TRBJ2-6; D tentatively fits TRBD1 or TRBD2 (5 bases each). This CDR3 spans 15 amino acids. V gave up 6 bases and J gave up 1 base, with 10 bases separating them. CDR1 MRHNA and CDR2 SNTAGT come from the germline V gene. The CDR3 spells CASSEGSSGANVLTF. Written as DNA, the CDR3 is TGTGCCAGCAGCGAGGGGAGTTCTGGGGCCAACGTCCTGACTTTC.

The chain uses TRBV7-2 and TRBJ2-2; D is perhaps TRBD1 (6 bases). The CDR3 has 14 amino acids. V lost 9 bases, J lost 1 base, and 12 bases lay in between. The germline gives CDR1 SGHTA, CDR2 FQGNSA. CDR3 DNA: TGTGCCAGTACCACAGGGAGGAACACCGGGGAGCTGTTTTTT. This gives the protein CASTTGRNTGELFF.

This chain links TRBV29-1 with TRBJ1-5, with D hard to call. Germline-derived CDR1 and CDR2 are SQVTM and ANQGSEA. V was clipped by 3 bases and J by 7 bases, with 13 bases between them. The CDR3 has 13 residues. CDR3 nucleotide sequence: TGCAGCGTTGAGATGGGTCTCGGGCAGCCCCAGCATTTT. This sequence encodes CSVEMGLGQPQHF.

This chain connects TRBV6-5 to TRBJ2-3; 7 bases are shared with TRBD1. From germline, CDR1 is MNHEY and CDR2 SVGAGI. Trimming at V came to 11 bases and at J to 4 bases, leaving 12 bases not matched to a gene. This CDR3 has 14 residues. CDR3 in amino acids: CASKGAGGSDTQYF. Here the CDR3 DNA reads TGTGCCTCCAAGGGGGCAGGGGGATCAGATACGCAGTATTTT.

The CDR3 region is CASSPGEGQSPLHF. CDR3 nucleotides: TGTGCCAGCAGCCCTGGGGAGGGCCAATCACCCCTCCACTTT. This chain uses TRBV21-1 with TRBJ1-6. TRBV21-1 is annotated as a pseudogene. CDR3 length: 14 residues.

The chain carries TRBV29-1 and TRBJ1-1; 9 bases align to TRBD1. The J segment lost 0 bases and the V segment lost 2 bases, leaving 7 bases of the junction unmatched. The CDR3 is 16 amino acids. Germline CDR1 reads SQVTM; CDR2 reads ANQGSEA. The CDR3 here is CSVETFGTGLNTEAFF. The CDR3 region has the DNA TGCAGCGTTGAAACGTTCGGGACAGGGCTGAACACTGAAGCTTTCTTT.

V usage is TRBV6-1 and J usage is TRBJ1-5; TRBD1 matches 7 bases. In germline, CDR1 is MNHNS, CDR2 SASEGT. The CDR3 runs to 15 residues. With 8 bases clipped from V and 5 bases from J, the junction kept 12 bases outside the gene matches. The DNA for the CDR3 is TGTGCCAGCGTAGTGACAGGGACGCTGCATCAGCCCCAGCATTTT. It encodes CASVVTGTLHQPQHF.